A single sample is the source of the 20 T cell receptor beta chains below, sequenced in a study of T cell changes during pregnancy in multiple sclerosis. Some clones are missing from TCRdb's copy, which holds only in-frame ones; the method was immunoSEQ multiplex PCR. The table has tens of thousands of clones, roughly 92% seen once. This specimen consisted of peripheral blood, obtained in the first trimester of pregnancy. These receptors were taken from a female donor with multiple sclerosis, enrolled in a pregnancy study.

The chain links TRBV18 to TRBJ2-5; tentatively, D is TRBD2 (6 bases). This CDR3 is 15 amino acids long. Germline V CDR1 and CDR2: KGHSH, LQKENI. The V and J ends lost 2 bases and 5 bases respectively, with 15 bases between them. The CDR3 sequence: CASSPVPLGLETQYF. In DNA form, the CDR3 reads TGTGCCAGCTCACCAGTCCCCCTGGGACTGGAGACCCAGTACTTC.

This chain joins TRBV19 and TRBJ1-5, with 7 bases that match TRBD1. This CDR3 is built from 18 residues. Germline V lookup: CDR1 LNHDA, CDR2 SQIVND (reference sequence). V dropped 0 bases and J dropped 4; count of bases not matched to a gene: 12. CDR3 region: CASSIDMTGKEGNQPQHF. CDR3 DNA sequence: TGTGCCAGTAGTATAGATATGACAGGGAAGGAGGGGAATCAGCCCCAGCATTTT.

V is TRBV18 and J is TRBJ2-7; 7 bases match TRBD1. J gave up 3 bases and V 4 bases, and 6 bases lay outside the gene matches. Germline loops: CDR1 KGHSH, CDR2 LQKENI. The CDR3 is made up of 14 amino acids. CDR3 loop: CASSQWTGFYEQYF. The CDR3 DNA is TGTGCCAGCTCACAATGGACAGGTTTCTACGAGCAGTACTTC.

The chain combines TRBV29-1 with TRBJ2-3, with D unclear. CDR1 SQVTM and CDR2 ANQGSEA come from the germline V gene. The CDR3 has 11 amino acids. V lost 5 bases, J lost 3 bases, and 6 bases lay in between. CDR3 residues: CSVRVTDTQYF. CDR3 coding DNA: TGCAGCGTTCGTGTAACAGATACGCAGTATTTT.

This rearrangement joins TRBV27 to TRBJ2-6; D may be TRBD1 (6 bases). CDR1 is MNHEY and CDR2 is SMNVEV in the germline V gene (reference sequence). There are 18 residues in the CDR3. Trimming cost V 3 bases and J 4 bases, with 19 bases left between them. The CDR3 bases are TGTGCCAGCAGTTTTCAACAAGGGGGTCTACTGGGGGCCAACGTCCTGACTTTC. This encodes CASSFQQGGLLGANVLTF.

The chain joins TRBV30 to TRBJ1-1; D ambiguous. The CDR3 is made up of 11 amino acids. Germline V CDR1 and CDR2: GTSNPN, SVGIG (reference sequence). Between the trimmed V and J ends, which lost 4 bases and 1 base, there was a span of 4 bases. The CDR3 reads CAWNKNTEAFF. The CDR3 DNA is TGTGCCTGGAACAAGAACACTGAAGCTTTCTTT.

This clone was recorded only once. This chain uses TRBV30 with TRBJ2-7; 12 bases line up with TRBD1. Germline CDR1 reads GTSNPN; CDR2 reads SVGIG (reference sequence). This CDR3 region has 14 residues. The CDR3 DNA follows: TGTGGTGTCGGGGGGACAGGGGGCCTCTACGAGCAGTACTTC. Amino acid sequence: CGVGGTGGLYEQYF. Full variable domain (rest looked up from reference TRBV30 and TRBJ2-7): SQTIHQWPATLVQPVGSPLSLECTVEGTSNPNLYWYRQAAGRGLQLLFYSVGIGQISSEVPQNLSASRPQDRQFILSSKKLLLSDSGFYLCGVGGTGGLYEQYFGPGTRLTVT.

DNA of the CDR3: TGTGCCAGCAGGCGCGTGGAGGGGGGGACAGGGGGCTACAATGAGCAGTTCTTC. Its protein is CASRRVEGGTGGYNEQFF. The chain joins TRBV13 to TRBJ2-1; 11 bases align to TRBD1. The V segment lost 6 bases and the J segment 3 bases; nucleotides outside the gene matches: 13. From germline, CDR1 is PRHDT and CDR2 FYEKMQ (reference sequence). CDR3 length equals 18 residues.

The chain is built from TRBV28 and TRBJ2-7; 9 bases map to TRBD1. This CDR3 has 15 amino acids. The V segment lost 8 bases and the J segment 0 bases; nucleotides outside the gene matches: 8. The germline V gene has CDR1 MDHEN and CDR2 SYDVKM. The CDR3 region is CASGQQGAFSYEQYF. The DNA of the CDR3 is TGTGCCAGCGGCCAACAGGGGGCTTTCTCCTACGAGCAGTACTTC.

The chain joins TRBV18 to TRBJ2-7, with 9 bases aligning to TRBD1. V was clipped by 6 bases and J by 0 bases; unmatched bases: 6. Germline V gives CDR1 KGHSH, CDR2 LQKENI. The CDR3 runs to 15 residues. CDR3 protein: CASSDGTGSSYEQYF. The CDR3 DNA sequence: TGTGCCAGCTCGGACGGGACAGGGAGCTCCTACGAGCAGTACTTC.

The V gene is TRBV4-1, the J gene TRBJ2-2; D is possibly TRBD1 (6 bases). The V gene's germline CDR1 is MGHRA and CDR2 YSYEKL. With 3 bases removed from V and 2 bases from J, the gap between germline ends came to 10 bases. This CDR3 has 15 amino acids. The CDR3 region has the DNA TGCGCCAGCAGCCACGTGGACAGTAACACCGGGGAGCTGTTTTTT. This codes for CASSHVDSNTGELFF.

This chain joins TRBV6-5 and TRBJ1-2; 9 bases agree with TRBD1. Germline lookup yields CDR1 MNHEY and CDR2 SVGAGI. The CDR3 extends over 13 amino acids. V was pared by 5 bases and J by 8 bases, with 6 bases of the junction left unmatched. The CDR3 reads CASSKQTGGGYTF. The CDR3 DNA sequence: TGTGCCAGCAGTAAACAGACAGGGGGGGGCTACACCTTC.

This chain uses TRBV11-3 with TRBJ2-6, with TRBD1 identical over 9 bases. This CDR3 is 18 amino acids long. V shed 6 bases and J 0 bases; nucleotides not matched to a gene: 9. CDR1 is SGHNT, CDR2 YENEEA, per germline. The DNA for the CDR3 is TGTGCCAGCAGATCAGCCGGGACAGGGTACTCTGGGGCCAACGTCCTGACTTTC. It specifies CASRSAGTGYSGANVLTF.

The CDR3 bases are TGTGCCAGCAGCAAGGGGGGGGGAGCCGGGGAGCTGTTTTTT. This sequence encodes CASSKGGGAGELFF. The chain combines TRBV11-2 with TRBJ2-2; D perhaps matches TRBD2 (7 bases). From germline, CDR1 is SGHAT and CDR2 FQNNGV. The CDR3 has 14 amino acids. Trimming removed 5 bases at V and 6 bases at J, with 13 bases between.

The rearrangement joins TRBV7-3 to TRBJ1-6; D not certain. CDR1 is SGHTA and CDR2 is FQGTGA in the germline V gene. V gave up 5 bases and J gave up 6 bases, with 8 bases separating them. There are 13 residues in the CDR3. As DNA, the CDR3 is TGTGCCAGCAGCGCCGGACTTAATTCACCCCTCCACTTT. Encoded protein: CASSAGLNSPLHF.

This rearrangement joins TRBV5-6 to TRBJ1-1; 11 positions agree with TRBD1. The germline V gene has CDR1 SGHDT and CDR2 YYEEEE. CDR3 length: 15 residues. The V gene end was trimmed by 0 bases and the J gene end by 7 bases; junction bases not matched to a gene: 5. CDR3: CASSLAGDRGGEAFF. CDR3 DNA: TGTGCCAGCAGCTTGGCCGGGGACAGGGGGGGTGAAGCTTTCTTT.

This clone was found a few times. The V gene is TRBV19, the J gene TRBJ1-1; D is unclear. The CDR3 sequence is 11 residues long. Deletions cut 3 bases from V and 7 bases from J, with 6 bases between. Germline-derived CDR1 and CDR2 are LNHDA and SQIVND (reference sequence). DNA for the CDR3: TGTGCCAGTAGTATCCGGGATGAAGCTTTCTTT. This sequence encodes CASSIRDEAFF.

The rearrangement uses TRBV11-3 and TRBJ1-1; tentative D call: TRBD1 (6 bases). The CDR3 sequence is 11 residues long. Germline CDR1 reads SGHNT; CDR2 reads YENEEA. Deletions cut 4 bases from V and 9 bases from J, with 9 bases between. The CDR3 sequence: CASSSQGKAFF. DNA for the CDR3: TGTGCCAGCAGCTCCCAGGGGAAAGCTTTCTTT.

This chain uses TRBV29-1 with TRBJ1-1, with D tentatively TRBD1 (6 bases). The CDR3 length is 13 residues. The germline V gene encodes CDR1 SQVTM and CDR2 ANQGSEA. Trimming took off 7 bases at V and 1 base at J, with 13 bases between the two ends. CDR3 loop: CSARGGANTEAFF. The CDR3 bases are TGCAGCGCCCGGGGGGGGGCGAACACTGAAGCTTTCTTT.

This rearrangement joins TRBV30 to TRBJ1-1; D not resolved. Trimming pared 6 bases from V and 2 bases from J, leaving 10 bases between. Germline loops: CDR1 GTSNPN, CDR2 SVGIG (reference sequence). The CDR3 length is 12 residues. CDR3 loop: CACNRVNTEAFF. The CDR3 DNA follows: TGTGCCTGTAACAGAGTCAACACTGAAGCTTTCTTT.